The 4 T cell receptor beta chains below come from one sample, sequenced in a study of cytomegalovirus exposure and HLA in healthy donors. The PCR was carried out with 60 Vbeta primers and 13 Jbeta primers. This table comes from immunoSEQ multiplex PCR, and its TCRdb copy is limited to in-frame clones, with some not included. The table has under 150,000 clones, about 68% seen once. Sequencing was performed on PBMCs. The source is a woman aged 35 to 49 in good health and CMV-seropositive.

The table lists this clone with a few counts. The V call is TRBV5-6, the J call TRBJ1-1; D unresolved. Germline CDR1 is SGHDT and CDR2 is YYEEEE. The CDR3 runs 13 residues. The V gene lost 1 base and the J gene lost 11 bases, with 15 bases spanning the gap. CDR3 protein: CASSLLPGGEAFF. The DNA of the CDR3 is TGTGCCAGCAGCTTGCTCCCAGGCGGGGAGGCTTTCTTT.

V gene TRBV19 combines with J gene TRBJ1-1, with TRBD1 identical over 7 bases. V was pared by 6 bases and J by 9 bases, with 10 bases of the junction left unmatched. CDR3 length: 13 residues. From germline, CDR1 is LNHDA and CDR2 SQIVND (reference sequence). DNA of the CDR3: TGTGCCAGTAGGCAAGGGGGCGTTCGGAAAGCTTTCTTT. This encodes CASRQGGVRKAFF.

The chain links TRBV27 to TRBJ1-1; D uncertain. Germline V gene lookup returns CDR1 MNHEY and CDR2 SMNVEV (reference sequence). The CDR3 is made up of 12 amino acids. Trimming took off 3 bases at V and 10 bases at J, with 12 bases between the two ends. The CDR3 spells CASSFRRARAFF. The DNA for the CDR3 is TGTGCCAGCAGTTTTAGGAGGGCCAGAGCTTTCTTT.

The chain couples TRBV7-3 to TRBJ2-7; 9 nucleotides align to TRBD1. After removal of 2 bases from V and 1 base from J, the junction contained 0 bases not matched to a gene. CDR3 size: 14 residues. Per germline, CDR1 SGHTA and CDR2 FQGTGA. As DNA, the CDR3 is TGTGCCAGCAGCTTAGGGACAGGGTCCTACGAGCAGTACTTC. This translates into CASSLGTGSYEQYF.